Listed below are T cell receptor beta chains from one sample, sequenced in a study of blood T cell repertoires in COVID-19. Clones were read by immunoSEQ multiplex PCR, and TCRdb kept only the in-frame ones, dropping some. In the table there are around 120,000 clones, 87% of which are singletons. Material for sequencing was peripheral blood. These receptor sequences come from a woman between 65 and 79 years old with acute or convalescent COVID-19. Both conserved end residues are part of each CDR3. Each record gives: D gene, J gene, V gene, clone size, CDR3 protein, CDR3 DNA. The D gene is left open where the match is weak. Clone size appears in some rows only: once, few, many, or a class for an expanded clone.

D: .
J: TRBJ1-2
V: TRBV12-3/TRBV12-4
size: .
CDR3: CASSLDSNYGYTF
DNA: TGTGCCAGCAGTTTAGACAGTAACTATGGCTACACCTTC

D: .
J: TRBJ1-5
V: TRBV10-1
size: .
CDR3: CASRAGVESGEDQPQHF
DNA: TGCGCCAGCAGGGCGGGTGTGGAGTCGGGGGAGGATCAGCCCCAGCATTTT

D: TRBD1
J: TRBJ2-7
V: TRBV28
size: .
CDR3: CASFDRVFDEQYF
DNA: TGTGCCAGCTTTGACAGGGTCTTCGACGAGCAGTACTTC

D: TRBD1
J: TRBJ1-4
V: TRBV6-6
size: .
CDR3: CASSSRRDRGNEKLFF
DNA: TGTGCCAGCAGTAGTAGGCGGGACAGGGGGAATGAAAAACTGTTTTTT

D: .
J: TRBJ1-2
V: TRBV12-5
size: .
CDR3: CASGQTGGYTF
DNA: TGTGCTAGTGGCCAAACTGGTGGCTACACCTTC

D: TRBD1
J: TRBJ2-1
V: TRBV6-5
size: once
CDR3: CASSSSGTGKYEQFF
DNA: TGTGCCAGCAGTTCCTCCGGGACAGGGAAGTATGAGCAGTTCTTC

D: TRBD1
J: TRBJ1-6
V: TRBV29-1
size: .
CDR3: CSVGTGDGNSPLHF
DNA: TGCAGCGTTGGGACAGGGGATGGTAATTCACCCCTCCACTTT

D: TRBD1
J: TRBJ1-1
V: TRBV4-2
size: .
CDR3: CASSPISGQGIDTEAFF
DNA: TGTGCCAGCAGCCCCATTTCTGGACAGGGGATTGACACTGAAGCTTTCTTT

D: .
J: TRBJ1-5
V: TRBV6-5
size: .
CDR3: CASSVVSNQPQHF
DNA: TGTGCCAGCAGCGTAGTTAGCAATCAGCCCCAGCATTTT

D: .
J: TRBJ1-6
V: TRBV3-1/TRBV3-2
size: .
CDR3: CASSQEGGSPLHF
DNA: TGTGCCAGCAGCCAAGAAGGAGGCTCACCCCTCCACTTT

D: .
J: TRBJ2-7
V: TRBV5-4
size: .
CDR3: CASSPNRYEQYF
DNA: TGTGCCAGCAGCCCGAACCGGTACGAGCAGTACTTC

D: .
J: TRBJ1-2
V: TRBV27
size: .
CDR3: CASSLLRSGQGLNYGYTF
DNA: TGTGCCAGCAGTTTACTTCGGTCAGGGCAGGGACTTAACTATGGCTACACCTTC

D: TRBD1
J: TRBJ2-2
V: TRBV11-2
size: .
CDR3: CASSSYLGGITGELFF
DNA: TGTGCCAGCAGCTCTTATCTAGGGGGCATCACCGGGGAGCTGTTTTTT

D: .
J: TRBJ2-2
V: TRBV5-6
size: .
CDR3: CASSWQGNTGELFF
DNA: TGTGCCAGCAGCTGGCAGGGGAACACCGGGGAGCTGTTTTTT

D: .
J: TRBJ2-7
V: TRBV5-4
size: once
CDR3: CASSAARDEQYF
DNA: TGTGCCAGCAGCGCGGCACGGGACGAGCAGTACTTC

D: TRBD1
J: TRBJ1-6
V: TRBV30
size: .
CDR3: CAWSPLTGGIYNSPLHF
DNA: TGTGCCTGGAGTCCGTTGACAGGGGGCATTTATAATTCACCCCTCCACTTT

D: TRBD1
J: TRBJ1-2
V: TRBV29-1
size: .
CDR3: CSLGTGNYGYTF
DNA: TGCAGCTTAGGGACAGGAAACTATGGCTACACCTTC

D: .
J: TRBJ1-6
V: TRBV6-2/TRBV6-3
size: .
CDR3: CASSRLAGENNSPLHF
DNA: TGTGCCAGCAGTCGGTTGGCAGGGGAGAATAATTCACCCCTCCACTTT

D: TRBD1
J: TRBJ1-4
V: TRBV25-1
size: .
CDR3: CASSDTGTGNEKLFF
DNA: TGTGCCAGCAGTGATACCGGGACAGGGAATGAAAAACTGTTTTTT

D: .
J: TRBJ1-1
V: TRBV12-3/TRBV12-4
size: .
CDR3: CASSRTEAFF
DNA: TGTGCCAGCTCGAGGACTGAAGCTTTCTTT

D: .
J: TRBJ2-3
V: TRBV30
size: .
CDR3: CAWSVGGSTDTQYF
DNA: TGTGCCTGGAGTGTCGGGGGAAGCACAGATACGCAGTATTTT

D: .
J: TRBJ2-1
V: TRBV7-2
size: .
CDR3: CASSPPALNNEQFF
DNA: TGTGCCAGCAGCCCCCCCGCGTTGAACAATGAGCAGTTCTTC

D: .
J: TRBJ1-2
V: TRBV18
size: .
CDR3: CASSPQGANGYTF
DNA: TGTGCCAGCTCCCCCCAGGGCGCAAATGGCTACACCTTC

D: .
J: TRBJ1-1
V: TRBV5-4
size: few
CDR3: CASRTEMNTEAFF
DNA: TGTGCCAGCAGAACGGAGATGAACACTGAAGCTTTCTTT

D: TRBD1
J: TRBJ1-2
V: TRBV5-1
size: few
CDR3: CASSLEGTGGAWKGYTF
DNA: TGCGCCAGCAGCTTGGAAGGTACAGGGGGCGCTTGGAAAGGCTACACCTTC

D: TRBD1
J: TRBJ2-7
V: TRBV2
size: once
CDR3: CASRRQGNYEQYF
DNA: TGTGCCAGCAGGAGACAGGGGAACTACGAGCAGTACTTC

D: .
J: TRBJ1-5
V: TRBV5-1
size: few
CDR3: CASSPGGGGQPQHF
DNA: TGCGCCAGCAGCCCTGGGGGCGGCGGTCAGCCCCAGCATTTT

D: .
J: TRBJ2-4
V: TRBV12-3/TRBV12-4
size: .
CDR3: CASTATEGIQYF
DNA: TGTGCCAGCACCGCGACAGAAGGCATTCAGTACTTC

D: TRBD1
J: TRBJ1-1
V: TRBV7-8
size: .
CDR3: CASSLAPTGTVNTEAFF
DNA: TGTGCCAGCAGCTTAGCACCAACCGGGACAGTGAACACTGAAGCTTTCTTT

D: TRBD1
J: TRBJ1-4
V: TRBV29-1
size: .
CDR3: CSVNRGGQDNEKLFF
DNA: TGCAGCGTAAACAGAGGGGGACAGGACAATGAAAAACTGTTTTTT

D: TRBD2
J: TRBJ2-1
V: TRBV6-4
size: .
CDR3: CASSESGGGSYNEQFF
DNA: TGTGCCAGCAGTGAGTCTGGCGGGGGCTCCTACAATGAGCAGTTCTTC

D: .
J: TRBJ1-2
V: TRBV20-1
size: .
CDR3: CSASNSSYGYTF
DNA: TGCAGTGCTAGTAACAGCTCATATGGCTACACCTTC

D: .
J: TRBJ2-2
V: TRBV18
size: .
CDR3: CASSPPEVSTGELFF
DNA: TGTGCCAGCTCACCGCCAGAGGTTTCCACCGGGGAGCTGTTTTTT